Listed below are T cell receptor beta chains from one sample, sequenced in a study of technical replicates of blood from a few donors. Profiled with immunoSEQ multiplex PCR; TCRdb holds only in-frame clones, not every one. The table lists about 75,000 clones, 91% of them singletons. Material: T cells isolated from PBMCs. The origin of the receptors is a human donor in good health. Some clones in this sample may be carry-over from other donors' samples. CDR3s include the opening cysteine and the closing phenylalanine or tryptophan. A D gene is named only where the DNA matches it firmly. Clone size is stated in some rows and not others, as once, few, many or a class when expanded.

TRBJ1-2,once,NA,TRBV5-4,TGTGCCAGCAGCTTGGGTGTCGCAGGGGATGGCTACACCTTC,CASSLGVAGDGYTF
TRBJ1-2,NA,TRBD1,TRBV6-5,TGTGCCAGCAGTTTCTATGGGACAGGGGGCGGGGGCTACACCTTC,CASSFYGTGGGGYTF
TRBJ2-1,NA,NA,TRBV13,TGTGCCAGCAGCCCCCCGGGAAGCCGAGGTTACAATGAGCAGTTCTTC,CASSPPGSRGYNEQFF
TRBJ2-5,NA,TRBD2,TRBV5-4,TGTGCCAGCACCCCTGGGGTAAAGCGGGAGGACCCTTACCAAGAGACCCAGTACTTC,CASTPGVKREDPYQETQYF
TRBJ1-5,NA,NA,TRBV29-1,TGCAGCGTCGTAGCCGCCCCTAACAGCAATCAGCCCCAGCATTTT,CSVVAAPNSNQPQHF
TRBJ1-2,NA,NA,TRBV7-4,TGTGCCAGCAGCTCGGTGACAGTAGATGGCTACACCTTC,CASSSVTVDGYTF
TRBJ1-5,NA,NA,TRBV27,TGTGCCAGCAGTTTACATCCAGGGAATCAGCCCCAGCATTTT,CASSLHPGNQPQHF
TRBJ2-7,once,NA,TRBV27,TGTGCCAGCAGTTTAAGCCGAAGCGGCGAGCAGTACTTC,CASSLSRSGEQYF
TRBJ1-2,NA,NA,TRBV5-4,TGTGCCAGCAGCGCCGACAGGCCGCTCGTGAGCTACACCTTC,CASSADRPLVSYTF
TRBJ1-6,NA,TRBD1,TRBV27,TGTGCCAGCAGTTTATCGCGACAGGGTGACCTCCACTTT,CASSLSRQGDLHF